This TCR beta chain was retrieved from a study of PD-L1 blockade in urothelial cancer (dated 2017 in TCRdb). In the study overall: Therapy was started in the mid-2010s for all patients, and atezolizumab 1,200 mg was administered intravenously every 3 weeks. An ECOG performance status of 0 or 1 was recorded for the patients, and 0 to 3 prior chemotherapy regimens had been received by the patients. Pretreatment blood TCR-seq was available for around 29 patients, at least one posttreatment blood collection was obtained for roughly 25 patients, and tumor TCR-seq was available for roughly 25 patients. TCR sequencing covered pretreatment tumor samples and matched, serially collected peripheral blood taken before and after atezolizumab treatment. Blood samples gave a median of roughly 150,000 T cells and some 83,000 unique TCRs, with a median clonality of approximately 0.08. Durable clinical benefit was defined as a progression-free survival longer than 6 months, and TCR features were additionally tested against progression-free survival and overall survival. The study was an exploratory multi-omic analysis of somatic, immune and clinical correlates of response to PD-L1 blockade with atezolizumab in urothelial cancer. Eight to ten patients achieved durable clinical benefit and some 20 did not. In the same patients, whole exome sequencing and RNA sequencing of pretreatment tumors were performed in addition to TCR sequencing. Blood samples were analyzed 3 weeks after the start of treatment (second dose) and 6 weeks after the start of treatment. About 90% of the roughly 29 patients were males with bladder-origin urothelial cancer, and about 60% of the 29 reported a prior smoking history. Overall study outcomes, separate from this receptor: Greater expansion of tumor-associated TCR clones in peripheral blood 3 weeks after the start of treatment was observed in patients with durable benefit (n ≈ 24, p = 0.022). Because the sample size was small (n of about 27) and many of the analyses were exploratory, the results are meant to be hypothesis-generating. Improved progression-free and overall survival was associated with having pretreatment peripheral blood TCR clonality below the median.

To estimate absolute template abundance from read counts, synthetic TCR analog templates were spiked into each PCR. TCRbeta CDR3 regions were amplified from genomic DNA with bias-controlled V and J gene primers using the immunoSEQ assay. Rearranged TCRbeta segments were sequenced at approximately 20X coverage. In the authors' own workflow: Sequencing errors were corrected by clustering and CDR3s were annotated against IMGT to assign V, D and J genes. Downstream analyses used only productive TCRbeta rearrangements and left out out-of-frame or stop-codon sequences. Clonality was calculated as one minus the Shannon entropy normalized by the log of the number of unique productive sequences. Fisher's exact test with Benjamini-Hochberg correction, at a threshold of adjusted p below 0.01, was used to find clones that differed between time points or between blood and tumor. The table was pulled from immuneACCESS by TCRdb, which kept in-frame rearrangements only. Such tables lose some clones; where checked, under half of the loss comes from unresolved V genes, and the rest has no known cause. The DNA was the basis for D and trimming; V, J and clone size are from that table. Recorded for this sample are under 40,000 clones; around 82% of them occurred a single time. The ten largest account for 6.8% of the sample.

Its CDR3 holds 13 amino acids, cysteine through phenylalanine. The entry retains the CDR3 DNA only, 39 bases that are in frame from base 1. Trimming costs V 6 bases and J 6 bases, and their ends lie 13 bases apart. The germline V gene supplies CDR1 MNHEY and CDR2 SVGAGI. Comment on this clone: Its recognized antigen is unknown. Within one base of it there is no much larger clone, and no base qualities were kept.

What the time point label conveys for this sample: pretreatment peripheral blood. A cohort of about 31 patients with locally advanced or metastatic urothelial carcinoma, treated at Memorial Sloan Kettering on a trial protocol, was included. Peripheral blood mononuclear cells were collected pretreatment and during treatment, with between 1 and 8 total time points obtained per patient. The Qiagen DNeasy Blood extraction kit was used to purify genomic DNA from total PBMCs and from tumor samples. PBMCs were collected pretreatment and during treatment and were isolated and stored as previously described.

The material was PBMCs, obtained around atezolizumab (anti-PD-L1) treatment. This TCR was sampled from a man aged 55 to 70 with urothelial cancer. In this chain, TRBV6-5 is recombined with TRBJ2-3, with no D gene named confidently. The encoded CDR3 is CASSPDSSDTQYF. The bases are TGTGCCAGCAGCCCTGACTCCTCCGATACGCAGTATTTT.